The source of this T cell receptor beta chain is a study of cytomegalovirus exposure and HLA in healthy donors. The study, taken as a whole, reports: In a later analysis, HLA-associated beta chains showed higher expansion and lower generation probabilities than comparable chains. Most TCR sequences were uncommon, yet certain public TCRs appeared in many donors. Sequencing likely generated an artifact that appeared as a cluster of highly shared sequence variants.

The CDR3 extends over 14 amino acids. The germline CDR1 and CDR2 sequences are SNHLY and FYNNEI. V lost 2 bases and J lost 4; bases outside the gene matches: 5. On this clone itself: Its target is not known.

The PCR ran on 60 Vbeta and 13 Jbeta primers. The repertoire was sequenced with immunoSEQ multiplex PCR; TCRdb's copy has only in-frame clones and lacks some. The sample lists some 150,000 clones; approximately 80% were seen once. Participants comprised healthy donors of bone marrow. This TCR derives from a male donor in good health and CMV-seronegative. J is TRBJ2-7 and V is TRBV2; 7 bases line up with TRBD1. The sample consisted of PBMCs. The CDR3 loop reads CASSEPETGYEQYF. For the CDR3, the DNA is TGTGCCAGCAGTGAACCGGAGACAGGGTACGAGCAGTACTTC. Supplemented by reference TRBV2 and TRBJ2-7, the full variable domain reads EPEVTQTPSHQVTQMGQEVILRCVPISNHLYFYWYRQILGQKVEFLVSFYNNEISEKSEIFDDQFSVERPDGSNFTLKIRSTKLEDSAMYFCASSEPETGYEQYFGPGTRLTVT.